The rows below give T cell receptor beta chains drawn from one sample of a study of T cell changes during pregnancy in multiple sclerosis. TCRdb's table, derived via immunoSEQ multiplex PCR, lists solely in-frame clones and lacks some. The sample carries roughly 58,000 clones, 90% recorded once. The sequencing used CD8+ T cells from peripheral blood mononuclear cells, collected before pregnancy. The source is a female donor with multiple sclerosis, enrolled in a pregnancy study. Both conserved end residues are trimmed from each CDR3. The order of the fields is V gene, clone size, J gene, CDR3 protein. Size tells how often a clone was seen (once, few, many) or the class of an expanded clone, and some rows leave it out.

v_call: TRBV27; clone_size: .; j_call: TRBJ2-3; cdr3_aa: ASRTGSAADTQY
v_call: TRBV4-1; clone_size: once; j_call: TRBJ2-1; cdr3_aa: ASSQVAGGFSYNEQF
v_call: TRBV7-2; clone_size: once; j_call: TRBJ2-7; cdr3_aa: ASSLYPQDRGNYEQY
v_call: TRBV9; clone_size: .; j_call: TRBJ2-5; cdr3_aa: ASSDGETQY
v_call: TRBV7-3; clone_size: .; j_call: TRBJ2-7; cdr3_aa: ASSHGGSGGIYEQY
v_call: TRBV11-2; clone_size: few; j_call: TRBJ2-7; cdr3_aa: ASSDGGLAGGLEQY
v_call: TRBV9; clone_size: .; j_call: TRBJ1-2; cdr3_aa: ASSVAGSQVPYT
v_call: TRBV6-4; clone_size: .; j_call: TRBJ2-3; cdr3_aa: ASSPQGGGPTDTQY
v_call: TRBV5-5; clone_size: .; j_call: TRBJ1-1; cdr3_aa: ASSAGQGGTEAF
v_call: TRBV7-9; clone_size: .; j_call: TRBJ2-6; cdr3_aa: ASSPTGGVGANVLT
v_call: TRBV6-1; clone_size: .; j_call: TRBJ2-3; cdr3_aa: ASRGTGGASYTQY
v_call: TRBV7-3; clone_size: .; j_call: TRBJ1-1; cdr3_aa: ASSFGVLGRGNTEAF
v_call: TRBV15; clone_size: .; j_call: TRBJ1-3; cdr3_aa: ATSSEPWDMAGNTIY
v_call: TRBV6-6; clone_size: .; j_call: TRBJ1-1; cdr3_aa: ASSSGQPEAF
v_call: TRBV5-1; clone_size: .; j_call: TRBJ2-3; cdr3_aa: ASSQAAPDTQY
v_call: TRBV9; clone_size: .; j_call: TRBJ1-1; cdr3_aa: ASSVGTGSEAF
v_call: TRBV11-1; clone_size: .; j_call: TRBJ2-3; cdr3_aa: ASSHQGTTDTQY
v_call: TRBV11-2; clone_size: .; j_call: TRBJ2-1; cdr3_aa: ASSLGTILYNEQF